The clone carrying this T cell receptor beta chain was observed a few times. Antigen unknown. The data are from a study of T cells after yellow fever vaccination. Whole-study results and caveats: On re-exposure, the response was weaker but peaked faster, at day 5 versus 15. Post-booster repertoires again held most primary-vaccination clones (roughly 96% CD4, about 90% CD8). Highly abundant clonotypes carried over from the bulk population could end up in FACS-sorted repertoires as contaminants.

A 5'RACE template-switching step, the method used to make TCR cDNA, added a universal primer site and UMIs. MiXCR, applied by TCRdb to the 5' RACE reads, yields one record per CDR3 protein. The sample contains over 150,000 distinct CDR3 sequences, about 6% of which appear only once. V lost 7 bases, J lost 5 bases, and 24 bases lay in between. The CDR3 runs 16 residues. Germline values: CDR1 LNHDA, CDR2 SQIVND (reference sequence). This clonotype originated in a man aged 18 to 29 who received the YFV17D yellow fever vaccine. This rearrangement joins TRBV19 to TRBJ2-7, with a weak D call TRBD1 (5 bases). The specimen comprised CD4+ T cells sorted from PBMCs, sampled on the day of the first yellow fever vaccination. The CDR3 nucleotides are TGTGCCAGTAAGGGTCGAGGAAACCCCCAAGGGGACGAGCAGTACTTC. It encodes CASKGRGNPQGDEQYF.